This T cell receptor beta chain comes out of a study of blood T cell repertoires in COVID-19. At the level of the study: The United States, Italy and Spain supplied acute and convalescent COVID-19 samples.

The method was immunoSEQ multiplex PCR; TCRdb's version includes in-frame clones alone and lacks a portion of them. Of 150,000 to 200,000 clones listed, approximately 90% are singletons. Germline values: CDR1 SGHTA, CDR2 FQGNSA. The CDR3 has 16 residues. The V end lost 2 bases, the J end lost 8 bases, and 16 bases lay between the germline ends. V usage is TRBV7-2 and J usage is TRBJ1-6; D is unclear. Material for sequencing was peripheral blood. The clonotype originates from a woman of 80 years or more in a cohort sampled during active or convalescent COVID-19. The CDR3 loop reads CASSLWRRGGDSPLHF. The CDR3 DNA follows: TGTGCCAGCAGCTTATGGCGTCGGGGTGGGGATTCACCCCTCCACTTT.